The following is a TCR beta chain sequence with its context. Its antigen is as yet unknown. This sample stems from a study of cytomegalovirus exposure and HLA in healthy donors. Study-wide results and caveats: The authors later linked a missense DCLRE1C variant to TCR beta V- and J-gene trimming. Three of the chains that were CMV-associated were confirmed in vitro to be specific for CMV antigens.

The donors comprised healthy bone marrow donors. Amplification used 60 Vbeta primers and 13 Jbeta primers. TCRdb's copy holds only in-frame clones and misses some; the assay was immunoSEQ multiplex PCR. The sample lists some 160,000 clones; less than 85% were seen once. The V gene's germline CDR1 is MGHDK and CDR2 SYGVNS. This CDR3 is 14 amino acids long. With 2 bases clipped from V and 4 bases from J, the junction kept 4 bases outside the gene matches. The chain joins TRBV25-1 to TRBJ2-7; 8 bases agree with TRBD1. Sequencing was performed on PBMCs. This sequence originates from a man aged 35 to 55 in good health and CMV-seronegative. In DNA, the CDR3 is TGTGCCAGCAGTGAAGAGACAGGGGAATACGAGCAGTACTTC. Translated: CASSEETGEYEQYF.